The following is a TCR beta chain sequence with its context. The data belong to a study of T cell changes during pregnancy in multiple sclerosis. The assay was immunoSEQ multiplex PCR, and TCRdb's table has in-frame clones only and misses some. The sample has around 80,000 clones, approximately 90% seen once. Specimen: peripheral blood, collected before pregnancy. The clonotype originates from a female donor with multiple sclerosis, enrolled in a pregnancy study.

The CDR3 loop reads CASSSLGAGGIYNEQFF. Here the CDR3 DNA reads TGTGCCAGCAGTTCTTTGGGGGCGGGAGGGATCTACAATGAGCAGTTCTTC. V usage is TRBV28 and J usage is TRBJ2-1; 9 nucleotides align to TRBD2. Trimming removed 4 bases from V and 3 bases from J; junction bases left unmatched: 10. The length of the CDR3 is 17 residues. CDR1 and CDR2 from the germline V gene are MDHEN and SYDVKM.